A selection of T cell receptor beta chains follows, all from one sample in a study of cytomegalovirus exposure and HLA in healthy donors. Sequencing used immunoSEQ multiplex PCR; TCRdb keeps in-frame clones, though not all of them. The profile shows tens of thousands of clones, around four fifths of them singletons. Sequenced sample: PBMCs. Receptors originate from a male donor in good health and CMV-seronegative. CDR3s include the opening cysteine and the closing phenylalanine or tryptophan. A D gene is named only where the DNA matches it firmly. The size entry is marked missing in some rows and otherwise reads once, few, many or a size class.

TRBJ1-5	NA	TRBV18	once	CASSPGRLDQPQHF	TGTGCCAGCTCACCGGGGAGGTTAGATCAGCCCCAGCATTTT
TRBJ1-5	NA	TRBV19	few	CASTPSAGGDKGQPQHF	TGTGCCAGTACCCCCTCGGCGGGGGGTGATAAGGGTCAGCCCCAGCATTTT
TRBJ1-4	NA	TRBV9	NA	CASSVDPGNEKLFF	TGTGCCAGCAGCGTAGACCCGGGAAATGAAAAACTGTTTTTT
TRBJ1-4	TRBD1	TRBV5-1	NA	CASSPQHRGEEKLFF	TGCGCCAGCAGCCCGCAGCACAGGGGGGAAGAAAAACTGTTTTTT
TRBJ1-5	NA	TRBV29-1	NA	CSVESRDQPQHF	TGCAGCGTTGAATCGCGGGATCAGCCCCAGCATTTT
TRBJ2-1	TRBD2	TRBV9	NA	CASSVGLAGANEQFF	TGTGCCAGCAGCGTAGGGCTAGCGGGAGCCAATGAGCAGTTCTTC
TRBJ1-5	NA	TRBV11-2	NA	CASSLSRQLQPQHF	TGTGCCAGCAGCCTTAGTCGACAGCTCCAGCCCCAGCATTTT
TRBJ1-3	NA	TRBV7-6	NA	CASSLAWQAGSGNTIYF	TGTGCCAGCAGCTTAGCGTGGCAGGCTGGCTCTGGAAACACCATATATTTT
TRBJ1-4	TRBD1	TRBV28	few	CASSFSVHRGRNEKLFF	TGTGCCAGCAGTTTCTCGGTGCACAGGGGGCGAAATGAAAAACTGTTTTTT
TRBJ1-4	NA	TRBV6-5	NA	CASSYRVQGLHEKLFF	TGTGCCAGCAGTTATCGAGTCCAGGGACTTCATGAAAAACTGTTTTTT
TRBJ2-3	TRBD2	TRBV5-1	few	CASSLNVASGGSRWDTQYF	TGCGCCAGCAGCCTTAACGTTGCTAGCGGGGGGTCCAGGTGGGATACGCAGTATTTT
TRBJ1-2	NA	TRBV6-5	NA	CASSYMGRVSGYTF	TGTGCCAGCAGTTACATGGGCAGGGTGTCTGGCTACACCTTC
TRBJ2-1	NA	TRBV6-5	NA	CASSYLGANEQFF	TGTGCCAGCAGTTACTTAGGGGCCAATGAGCAGTTCTTC
TRBJ2-1	TRBD2	TRBV18	NA	CASSPRSGRGYNEQFF	TGTGCCAGCTCACCACGGAGCGGGAGGGGTTACAATGAGCAGTTCTTC